This section outlines one T cell receptor beta chain sequence together with its context. Antigen specificity is unknown. The data stem from a study of B cell selection in AIRE deficiency. Whole-study results and caveats: Approximately 31% of healthy-shared Treg sequences were found among patient Tconv cells. Only about 9% of 3,000 to 4,500 shared Treg sequences were patient-specific; about 30% healthy-specific. AIRE-deficient Tconv and Treg repertoires matched healthy donors in TCRBV, CDR3 length, diversity.

TCRdb's copy holds only in-frame clones and misses some; the assay was immunoSEQ multiplex PCR. In the table there are approximately 24,000 clones, approximately 96% of which are singletons. The V gene end was trimmed by 8 bases and the J gene end by 5 bases; junction bases not matched to a gene: 9. The CDR3 extends over 13 amino acids. The V gene's germline CDR1 is GTSNPN and CDR2 SVGIG (reference sequence). The sorted conventional CD4 T cells were gated as CD4+CD127+. V usage is TRBV30 and J usage is TRBJ1-1, with 9 bases lining up with TRBD1. This TCR came from a human donor in good health. The material sequenced was CD4+CD127+ conventional T cells sorted from PBMCs. DNA for the CDR3: TGTGCCAAATCCGGGACAGGGATTACTGAAGCTTTCTTT. Protein sequence: CAKSGTGITEAFF. Full variable domain (missing parts from reference TRBV30 and TRBJ1-1): SQTIHQWPATLVQPVGSPLSLECTVEGTSNPNLYWYRQAAGRGLQLLFYSVGIGQISSEVPQNLSASRPQDRQFILSSKKLLLSDSGFYLCAKSGTGITEAFFGQGTRLTVV.